The clone carrying this T cell receptor beta chain was seen only a few times. Its target is unknown. CDR3 length: 16 residues. Trimming at V came to 4 bases and at J to 2 bases, leaving 7 bases not matched to a gene. The germline V gene encodes CDR1 SGHDN and CDR2 FVKESK. This sample was taken from a study of cytomegalovirus exposure and HLA in healthy donors. Study-level information: Earlier, approximately 180 million T cells were analyzed, and 117 million unique TCR beta sequences were found among them. Study observations and caveats: Accurate prediction of most subjects' HLA-A and HLA-B alleles from TCR beta sequences was reported. Association with HLA alleles at 0.05 false discovery rate was found for 16,951 TCR beta sequences in a later analysis.

It was with 60 Vbeta and 13 Jbeta primers that the PCR ran. Profiled with immunoSEQ multiplex PCR; TCRdb holds only in-frame clones, not every one. The sample carries around 170,000 clones, more than 60% recorded once. Sequences were obtained from PBMCs. V and J are TRBV14 and TRBJ2-5; 10 bases map to TRBD2. The source of this sequence is a man aged 18 to 29 in good health and CMV-seronegative. CDR3 sequence reads: CASSLRTTSGQETQYF. The CDR3 DNA reads TGTGCCAGCAGCCTCCGGACGACTAGCGGGCAAGAGACCCAGTACTTC.